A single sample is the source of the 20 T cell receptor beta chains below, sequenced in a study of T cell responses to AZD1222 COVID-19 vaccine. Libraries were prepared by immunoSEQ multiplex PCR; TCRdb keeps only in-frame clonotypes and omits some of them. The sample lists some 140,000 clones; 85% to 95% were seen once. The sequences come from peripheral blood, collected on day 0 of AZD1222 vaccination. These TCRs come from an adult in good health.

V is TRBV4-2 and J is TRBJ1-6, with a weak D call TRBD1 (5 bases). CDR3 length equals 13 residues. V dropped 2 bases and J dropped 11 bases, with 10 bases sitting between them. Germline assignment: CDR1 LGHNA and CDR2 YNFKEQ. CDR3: CASSQQGRPPLHF. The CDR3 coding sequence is TGTGCCAGCAGCCAACAGGGTCGGCCACCCCTCCACTTT.

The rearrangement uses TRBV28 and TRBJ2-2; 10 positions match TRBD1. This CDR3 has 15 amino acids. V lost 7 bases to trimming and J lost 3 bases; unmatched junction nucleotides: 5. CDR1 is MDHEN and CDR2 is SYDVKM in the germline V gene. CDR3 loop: CASTGQGEDTGELFF. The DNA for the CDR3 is TGTGCCAGCACAGGACAGGGGGAGGACACCGGGGAGCTGTTTTTT.

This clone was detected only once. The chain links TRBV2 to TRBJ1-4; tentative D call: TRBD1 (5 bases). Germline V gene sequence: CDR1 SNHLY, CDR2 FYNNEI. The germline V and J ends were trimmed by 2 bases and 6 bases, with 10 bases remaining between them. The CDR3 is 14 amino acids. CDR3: CASSERGIYEKLFF. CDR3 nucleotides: TGTGCCAGCAGTGAAAGGGGAATTTATGAAAAACTGTTTTTT.

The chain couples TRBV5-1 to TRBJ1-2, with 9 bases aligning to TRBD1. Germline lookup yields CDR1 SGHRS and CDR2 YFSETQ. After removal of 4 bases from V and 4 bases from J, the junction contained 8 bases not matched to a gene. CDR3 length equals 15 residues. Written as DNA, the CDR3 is TGCGCCAGCAGCGGGACAGGGAGAAGGTCCTATGGCTACACCTTC. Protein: CASSGTGRRSYGYTF.

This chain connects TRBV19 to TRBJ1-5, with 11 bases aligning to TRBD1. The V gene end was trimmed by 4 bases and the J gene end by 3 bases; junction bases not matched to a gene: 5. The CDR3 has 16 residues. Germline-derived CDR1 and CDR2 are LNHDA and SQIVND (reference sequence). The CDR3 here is CASSTGQGAYNQPQHF. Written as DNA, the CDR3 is TGTGCCAGTAGTACCGGACAGGGGGCTTACAATCAGCCCCAGCATTTT.

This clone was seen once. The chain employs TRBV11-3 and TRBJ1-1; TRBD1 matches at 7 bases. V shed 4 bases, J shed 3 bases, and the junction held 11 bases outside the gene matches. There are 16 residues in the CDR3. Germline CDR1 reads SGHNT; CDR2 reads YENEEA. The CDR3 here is CASSSRLDRPYTEAFF. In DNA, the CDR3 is TGTGCCAGCAGCTCCCGCCTGGACAGGCCATACACTGAAGCTTTCTTT. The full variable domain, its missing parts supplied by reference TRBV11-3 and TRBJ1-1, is EAGVVQSPRYKIIEKKQPVAFWCNPISGHNTLYWYLQNLGQGPELLIRYENEEAVDDSQLPKDRFSAERLKGVDSTLKIQPAELGDSAVYLCASSSRLDRPYTEAFFGQGTRLTVV.

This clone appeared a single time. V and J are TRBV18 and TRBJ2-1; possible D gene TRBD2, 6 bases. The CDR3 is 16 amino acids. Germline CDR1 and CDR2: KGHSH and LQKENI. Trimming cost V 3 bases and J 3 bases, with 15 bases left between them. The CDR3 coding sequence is TGTGCCAGCTCACCCCCGGGACTGACCTTCTACAATGAGCAGTTCTTC. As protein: CASSPPGLTFYNEQFF.

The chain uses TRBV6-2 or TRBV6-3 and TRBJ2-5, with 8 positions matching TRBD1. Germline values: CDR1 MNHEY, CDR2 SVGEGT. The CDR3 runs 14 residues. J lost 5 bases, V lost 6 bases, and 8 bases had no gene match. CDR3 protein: CASSRGQGGETQYF. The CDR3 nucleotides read TGTGCCAGCAGCCGCGGACAGGGCGGCGAGACCCAGTACTTC.

Written as DNA, the CDR3 is TGTGCCAGCAGCTCTGGACAGAGCCGAAACACTGAAGCTTTCTTT. It yields the protein CASSSGQSRNTEAFF. The chain employs TRBV7-9 and TRBJ1-1; D might be TRBD1 (6 bases). Germline V lookup: CDR1 SEHNR, CDR2 FQNEAQ (reference sequence). Trimming took off 4 bases at V and 2 bases at J, with 14 bases between the two ends. The CDR3 is made up of 15 amino acids.

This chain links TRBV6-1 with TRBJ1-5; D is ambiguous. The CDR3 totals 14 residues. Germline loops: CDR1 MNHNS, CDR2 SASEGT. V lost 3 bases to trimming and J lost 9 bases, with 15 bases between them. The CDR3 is CASSDSSRVRPQHF. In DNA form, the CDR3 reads TGTGCCAGCAGTGATTCTTCGCGGGTGAGGCCCCAGCATTTT.

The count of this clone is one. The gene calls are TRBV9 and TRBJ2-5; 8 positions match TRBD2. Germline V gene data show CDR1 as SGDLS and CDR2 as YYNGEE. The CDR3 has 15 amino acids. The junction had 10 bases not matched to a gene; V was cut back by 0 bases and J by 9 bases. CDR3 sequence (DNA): TGTGCCAGCAGCGTAGCGAACGGGAGGGCCGATTCCCAGTACTTC. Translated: CASSVANGRADSQYF.

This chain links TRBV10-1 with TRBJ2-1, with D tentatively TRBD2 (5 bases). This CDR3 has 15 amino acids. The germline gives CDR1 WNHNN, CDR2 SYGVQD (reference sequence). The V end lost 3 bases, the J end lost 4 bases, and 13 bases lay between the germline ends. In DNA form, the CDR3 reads TGCGCCAGCAGTGAAGCGGCGCCCGTTTACAATGAGCAGTTCTTC. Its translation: CASSEAAPVYNEQFF.

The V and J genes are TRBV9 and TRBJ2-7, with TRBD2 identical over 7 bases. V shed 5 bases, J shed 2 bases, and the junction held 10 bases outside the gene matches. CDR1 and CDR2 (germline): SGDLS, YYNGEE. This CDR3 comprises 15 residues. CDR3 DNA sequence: TGTGCCAGCAGTCGGGAGGCTAGCGGAACCTACGAGCAGTACTTC. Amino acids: CASSREASGTYEQYF.

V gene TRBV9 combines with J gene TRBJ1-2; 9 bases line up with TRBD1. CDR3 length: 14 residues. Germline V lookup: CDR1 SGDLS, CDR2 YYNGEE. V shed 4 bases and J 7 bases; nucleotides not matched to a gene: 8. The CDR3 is CASSSNRGRSGYTF. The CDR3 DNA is TGTGCCAGCAGCTCGAACAGGGGGCGTAGTGGCTACACCTTC.

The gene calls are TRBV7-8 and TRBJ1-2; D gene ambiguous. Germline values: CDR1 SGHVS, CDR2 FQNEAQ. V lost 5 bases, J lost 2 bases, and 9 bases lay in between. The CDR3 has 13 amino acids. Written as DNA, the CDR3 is TGTGCCAGCAGCGATGATCGGAACTATGGCTACACCTTC. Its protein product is CASSDDRNYGYTF.

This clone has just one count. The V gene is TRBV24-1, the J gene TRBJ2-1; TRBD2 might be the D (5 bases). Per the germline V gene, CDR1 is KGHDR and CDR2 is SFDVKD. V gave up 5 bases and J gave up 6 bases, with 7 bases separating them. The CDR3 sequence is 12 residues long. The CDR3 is CATSARGNEQFF. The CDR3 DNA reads TGTGCCACCAGTGCACGGGGCAATGAGCAGTTCTTC.

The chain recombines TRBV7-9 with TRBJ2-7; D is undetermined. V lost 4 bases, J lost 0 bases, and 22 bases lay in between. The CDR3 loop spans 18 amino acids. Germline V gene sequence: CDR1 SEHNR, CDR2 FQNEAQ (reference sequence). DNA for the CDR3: TGTGCCAGCAGCTCTACGACATCCCGCCAATCTGTCTCCTACGAGCAGTACTTC. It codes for CASSSTTSRQSVSYEQYF.

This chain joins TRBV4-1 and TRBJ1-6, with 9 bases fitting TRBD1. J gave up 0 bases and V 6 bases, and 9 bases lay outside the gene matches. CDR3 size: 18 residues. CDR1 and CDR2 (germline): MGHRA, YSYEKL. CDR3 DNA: TGCGCCAGCAGTCTCCGGGACAGGGTCGGCTCCTATAATTCACCCCTCCACTTT. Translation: CASSLRDRVGSYNSPLHF.

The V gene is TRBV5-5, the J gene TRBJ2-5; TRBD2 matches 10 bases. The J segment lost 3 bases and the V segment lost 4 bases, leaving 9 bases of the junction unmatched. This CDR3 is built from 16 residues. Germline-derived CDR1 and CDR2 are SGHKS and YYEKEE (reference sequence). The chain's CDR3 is CASSGGTSVGKETQYF. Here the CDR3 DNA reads TGTGCCAGCAGCGGCGGGACTAGCGTGGGAAAAGAGACCCAGTACTTC.

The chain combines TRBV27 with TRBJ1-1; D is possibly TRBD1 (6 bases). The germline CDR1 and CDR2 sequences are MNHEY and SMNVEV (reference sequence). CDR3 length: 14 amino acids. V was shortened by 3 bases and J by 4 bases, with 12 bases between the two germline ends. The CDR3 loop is CASSFFQGFTEAFF. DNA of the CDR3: TGTGCCAGCAGTTTTTTCCAGGGGTTCACTGAAGCTTTCTTT.